A selection of T cell receptor beta chains follows, all from one sample in a study of blood T cell repertoires in COVID-19. Repertoires were generated with immunoSEQ multiplex PCR, while TCRdb's copy carries only in-frame clones and drops some. The profile shows roughly 500,000 clones, roughly 89% of them singletons. The sequenced sample consisted of peripheral blood. These receptors were collected from a young man with COVID-19, enrolled during active disease. The CDR3 runs from the conserved cysteine through the conserved F or W. D genes are given only for firm matches. Only some rows state a clone size, as once, few, many or a class for expanded clones.

d_gene	v_gene	abundance	j_gene	CDR3nt	CDR3aa
TRBD1	TRBV19	.	TRBJ2-7	TGTGCTTCAGCCGGGACAGCCCAAAGCTCCTACGAGCAGTACTTC	CASAGTAQSSYEQYF
TRBD1	TRBV2	.	TRBJ2-5	TGTGCCAGCAGTCAGGGACAGGGGATGGAGACCCAGTACTTC	CASSQGQGMETQYF
TRBD1	TRBV5-1	.	TRBJ2-7	TGCGCCAGCAGCTCCTCGGGACAGGGACTCGAGCAGTACTTC	CASSSSGQGLEQYF
TRBD1	TRBV6-5	.	TRBJ1-5	TGTGCCAGCCTTTCAGGGGGCGTCGGCAATCAGCCCCAGCATTTT	CASLSGGVGNQPQHF
TRBD2	TRBV5-6	.	TRBJ2-1	TGTGCCAGCAGCTGGACTAGCGGGAGAGGAGTTCTTGAGCAGTTCTTC	CASSWTSGRGVLEQFF
TRBD2	TRBV5-4	.	TRBJ2-1	TGTGCCAGCAGCCCTAGCGGGCCCGGGAATGAGCAGTTCTTC	CASSPSGPGNEQFF
.	TRBV5-4	.	TRBJ1-1	TGTGCCAGCAGCCCCCGGGAGGGGAGGAACACTGAAGCTTTCTTT	CASSPREGRNTEAFF
.	TRBV12-3/TRBV12-4	.	TRBJ2-1	TGTGCCAGCAGTGAAAGCGGATCTGAGCAGTTCTTC	CASSESGSEQFF
.	TRBV5-1	.	TRBJ2-5	TGCGCCAGCAGCTTGAATGCGGAGACCCAGTACTTC	CASSLNAETQYF
.	TRBV10-3	.	TRBJ2-5	TGTGCCATCAGCCCGAGGACAGAAGAGACCCAGTACTTC	CAISPRTEETQYF
TRBD2	TRBV2	.	TRBJ2-1	TGTGCCAGCAGCCAACCGGGACTAGCGGATTACAATGAGCAGTTCTTC	CASSQPGLADYNEQFF
.	TRBV7-9	.	TRBJ1-6	TGTGCCAGCAGGAGCCGGGGTTTCGATTCACCCCTCCACTTT	CASRSRGFDSPLHF
.	TRBV4-1	.	TRBJ1-5	TGCGCCAGCAGCCAAGACGTGAGGAGCAATCAGCCCCAGCATTTT	CASSQDVRSNQPQHF
.	TRBV6-5	.	TRBJ2-7	TGTGCCAGCAGTCCTCAGGGTTACGAGCAGTACTTC	CASSPQGYEQYF
.	TRBV19	.	TRBJ2-2	TGTGCCAGTATTGCACCTACCGCCGGGGAGCTGTTTTTT	CASIAPTAGELFF
TRBD1	TRBV5-5	.	TRBJ2-7	TGTGCCAGCAGCCCGAGGACAGGGAACGAGCAGTACTTC	CASSPRTGNEQYF
.	TRBV2	.	TRBJ2-7	TGTGCCAGCCGGAGGAGTCCAGCAGGCTACGAGCAGTACTTC	CASRRSPAGYEQYF
TRBD1	TRBV5-6	.	TRBJ2-5	TGTGCCAGCACCCTGAGAAGGGACAGGCAAGAGACCCAGTACTTC	CASTLRRDRQETQYF
.	TRBV7-2	once	TRBJ2-3	TGTGCCAGCAGCTTAGCTGTCGGACTACAAGATACGCAGTATTTT	CASSLAVGLQDTQYF
.	TRBV30	.	TRBJ1-3	TGTGCCTGCGACGAGGGCGGCTCCTTTGGAAACACCATATATTTT	CACDEGGSFGNTIYF
TRBD2	TRBV10-2	.	TRBJ2-5	TGCGCCAGCAGGCAAACTAGCGGGGGGTCCGTAGAGACCCAGTACTTC	CASRQTSGGSVETQYF
.	TRBV7-9	.	TRBJ2-5	TGTGCCAGCAGCTTCACGGGGGAGGAGACCCAGTACTTC	CASSFTGEETQYF
.	TRBV24-1	.	TRBJ2-7	TGTGCCACCAGTGACCCAGACTCGGCGATGGACGAGCAGTACTTC	CATSDPDSAMDEQYF
TRBD2	TRBV7-9	.	TRBJ2-1	TGTGCCAGCAGCTATAGCGGGTACAATGAGCAGTTCTTC	CASSYSGYNEQFF
TRBD1	TRBV10-1	once	TRBJ2-3	TGCGCCAGCAGTGAAAGACGTCCGGGACAGGGGGCGCAGGGAGATACGCAGTATTTT	CASSERRPGQGAQGDTQYF
.	TRBV6-5	.	TRBJ2-7	TGTGCCAGCAGTTCCTGGACTGTTTCCTACGAGCAGTACTTC	CASSSWTVSYEQYF
.	TRBV30	.	TRBJ1-6	TGTGCCTGGAGTGTATCGGGGGACAATTCACCCCTCCACTTT	CAWSVSGDNSPLHF
TRBD2	TRBV27	.	TRBJ2-5	TGTGCCAGCAGTTTTTACGGGCGGGGGGCCAGAGAGACCCAGTACTTC	CASSFYGRGARETQYF
TRBD2	TRBV15	.	TRBJ2-1	TGTGCCACCAGCAGAGAGGTAGCGGGGTACAATGAGCAGTTCTTC	CATSREVAGYNEQFF
TRBD1	TRBV5-1	.	TRBJ2-3	TGCGCCAGCAGCGAACCGGGACAGTTAATCACAGATACGCAGTATTTT	CASSEPGQLITDTQYF
.	TRBV10-1	.	TRBJ1-1	TGCGCCAGCAGTGAGTCGCCCACTAACACTGAAGCTTTCTTT	CASSESPTNTEAFF
TRBD1	TRBV5-6	.	TRBJ2-5	TGTGCCAGCAGCTTGACTCGGACAGGGGCGGAGACCCAGTACTTC	CASSLTRTGAETQYF
.	TRBV5-1	.	TRBJ1-2	TGCGCCAGCAGCTTTGCCTCAGAGGACTACACCTTC	CASSFASEDYTF
TRBD1	TRBV5-4	few	TRBJ2-5	TGTGCCAGCAGCGGAAAGGGACAGCTTCGTCCCGAGACCCAGTACTTC	CASSGKGQLRPETQYF
.	TRBV2	.	TRBJ2-2	TGTGCCAGCAGTGAGGAACCGCGGGGGGAGCTGTTTTTT	CASSEEPRGELFF
.	TRBV21-1	.	TRBJ2-3	TGTGCCAGCAGCAAGCCGGGAGGACTAGCGGGAGCCGGTGATACGCAGTATTTT	CASSKPGGLAGAGDTQYF
.	TRBV21-1	.	TRBJ2-7	TGTGCCAGCCTTCCGACCCAGCGGAACGGGTTCTACGAGCAGTACTTC	CASLPTQRNGFYEQYF
TRBD2	TRBV7-8	once	TRBJ2-1	TGTGCCAGCAGCTTAGCAACCGGGACTAAGGGGTTCTTC	CASSLATGTKGFF
TRBD1	TRBV2	.	TRBJ2-7	TGTGCCAGCAGTGGGACAGGGGCCACTTGGGAGCAGTACTTC	CASSGTGATWEQYF
.	TRBV7-9	.	TRBJ1-2	TGTGCCAGCAGCTTAGTCGGTGGAAGAGGTGGCTACACCTTC	CASSLVGGRGGYTF
.	TRBV2	.	TRBJ1-1	TGTGCCAGCAGTGATCGGTCCAGGGCGGCTGAAGCTTTCTTT	CASSDRSRAAEAFF
.	TRBV7-3	.	TRBJ2-3	TGTGCCAGCAGTTTAAGCGGTAGCACAGATACGCAGTATTTT	CASSLSGSTDTQYF
.	TRBV6-4	once	TRBJ1-4	TGTGCCAGCAGTGACAGGCCAGGGGAGGAAAAACTGTTTTTT	CASSDRPGEEKLFF
.	TRBV5-5	few	TRBJ2-2	TGTGCCAGCACCGTTCAGAGTTGGGCGAACGGGGAGCTGTTTTTT	CASTVQSWANGELFF
.	TRBV6-6	.	TRBJ2-1	TGTGCCAGCAGACCGCTCAGCGCCCGGAGGGACAATGAGCAGTTCTTC	CASRPLSARRDNEQFF
TRBD2	TRBV11-3	.	TRBJ2-1	TGTGCCAGCAGCCCGAGACTAGCCCTAACCTACAATGAGCAGTTCTTC	CASSPRLALTYNEQFF
.	TRBV7-9	few	TRBJ1-5	TGTGCCAGCAGCTCCGAGGGCTTAAGCAATCAGCCCCAGCATTTT	CASSSEGLSNQPQHF
TRBD2	TRBV29-1	.	TRBJ2-3	TGCAGCGTTGCCCCTAGCGGGAGGGCAGCAGATACGCAGTATTTT	CSVAPSGRAADTQYF
.	TRBV9	few	TRBJ2-1	TGTGCCAGCAGTAGCGCTCCTTACAATGAGCAGTTCTTC	CASSSAPYNEQFF
.	TRBV15	.	TRBJ2-5	TGTGCCACCAGCAGACTAGTAGGGACCCAGTACTTC	CATSRLVGTQYF
.	TRBV11-1	.	TRBJ2-5	TGTGCCAGCAGCTTAAGCGGCAGTTGGGAGACCCAGTACTTC	CASSLSGSWETQYF
.	TRBV2	.	TRBJ1-2	TGTGCCAGCAAAAATGGGAGGGGGTCGTATGGCTACACCTTC	CASKNGRGSYGYTF
TRBD2	TRBV10-1	.	TRBJ2-5	TGCGCCAGCAGTGATACTAGCGGACAAGAGACCCAGTACTTC	CASSDTSGQETQYF
TRBD2	TRBV25-1	.	TRBJ2-5	TGTGCCAGCAGTGATCCGGGACTAGGGACGGCCCAGTACTTC	CASSDPGLGTAQYF
.	TRBV6-5	.	TRBJ2-5	TGTGCCAGCAGTAGGCGGATGGGGGCGGAGACCCAGTACTTC	CASSRRMGAETQYF
TRBD1	TRBV5-1	.	TRBJ1-2	TGCGCCAGCAGATTAACAGGGGAATCGAGAGGCTACACCTTC	CASRLTGESRGYTF
.	TRBV5-6	.	TRBJ2-7	TGTGCCAGCAGCTCCATTGACAGTCCGAGCTCCTACGAGCAGTACTTC	CASSSIDSPSSYEQYF
TRBD1	TRBV27	few	TRBJ1-6	TGTGCCAGCAGTAACACGGGACAGTTATCTAATTCACCCCTCCACTTT	CASSNTGQLSNSPLHF
TRBD2	TRBV18	.	TRBJ2-5	TGTGCCAGCTCACCACTCACCAGGGCTAGCGGAAAAGAGACCCAGTACTTC	CASSPLTRASGKETQYF
TRBD2	TRBV6-1	.	TRBJ2-5	TGTGCCAGCAGTGAAGCGCTTAGCGGGAGGTTTTTGGCAGAGACCCAGTACTTC	CASSEALSGRFLAETQYF